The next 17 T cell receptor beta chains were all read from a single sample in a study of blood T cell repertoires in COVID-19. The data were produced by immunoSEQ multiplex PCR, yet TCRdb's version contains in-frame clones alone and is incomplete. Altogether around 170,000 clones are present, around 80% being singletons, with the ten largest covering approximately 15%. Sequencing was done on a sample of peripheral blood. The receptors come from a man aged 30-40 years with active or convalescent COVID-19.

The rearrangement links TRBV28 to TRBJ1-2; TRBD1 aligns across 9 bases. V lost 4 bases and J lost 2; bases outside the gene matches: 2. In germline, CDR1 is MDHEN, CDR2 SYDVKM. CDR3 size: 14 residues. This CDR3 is CASSSGTGNYGYTF. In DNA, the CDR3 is TGTGCCAGCAGTTCGGGGACAGGGAACTATGGCTACACCTTC.

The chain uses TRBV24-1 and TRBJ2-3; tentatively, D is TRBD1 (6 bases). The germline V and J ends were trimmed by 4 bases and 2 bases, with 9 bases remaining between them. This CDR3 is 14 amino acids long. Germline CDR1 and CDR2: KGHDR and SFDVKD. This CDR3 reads CATSENRDTDTQYF. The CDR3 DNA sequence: TGTGCCACCAGTGAAAACAGGGACACAGATACGCAGTATTTT.

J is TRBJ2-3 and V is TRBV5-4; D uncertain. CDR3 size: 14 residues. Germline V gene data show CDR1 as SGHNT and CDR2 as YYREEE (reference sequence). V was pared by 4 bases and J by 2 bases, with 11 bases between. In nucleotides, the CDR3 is TGTGCCAGCAGCAACCCCAGCGCCACAGATACGCAGTATTTT. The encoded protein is CASSNPSATDTQYF.

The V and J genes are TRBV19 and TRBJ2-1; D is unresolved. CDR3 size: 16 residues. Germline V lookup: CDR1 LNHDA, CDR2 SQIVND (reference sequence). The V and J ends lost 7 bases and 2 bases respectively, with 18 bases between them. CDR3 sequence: CASKERGIRTYNEQFF. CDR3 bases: TGTGCCAGTAAGGAGCGAGGCATAAGAACCTACAATGAGCAGTTCTTC.

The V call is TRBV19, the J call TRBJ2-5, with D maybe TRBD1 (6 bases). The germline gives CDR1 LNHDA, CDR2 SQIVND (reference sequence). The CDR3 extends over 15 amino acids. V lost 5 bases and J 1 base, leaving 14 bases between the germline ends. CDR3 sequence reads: CASSLQGRGQETQYF. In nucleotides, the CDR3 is TGTGCCAGTAGTTTACAGGGAAGGGGCCAAGAGACCCAGTACTTC.

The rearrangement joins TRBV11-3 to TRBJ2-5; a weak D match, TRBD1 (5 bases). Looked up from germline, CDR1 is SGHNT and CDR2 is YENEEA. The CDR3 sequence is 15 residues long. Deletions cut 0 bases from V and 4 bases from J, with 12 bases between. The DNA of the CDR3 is TGTGCCAGCAGCTTAGAGTGGGCTCAGGGAGAGACCCAGTACTTC. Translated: CASSLEWAQGETQYF.

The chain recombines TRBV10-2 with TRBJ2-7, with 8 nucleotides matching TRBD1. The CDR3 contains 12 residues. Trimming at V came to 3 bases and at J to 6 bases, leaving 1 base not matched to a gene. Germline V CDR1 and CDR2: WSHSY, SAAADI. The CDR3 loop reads CASSDGTGEQYV. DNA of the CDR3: TGCGCCAGCAGTGACGGGACAGGCGAGCAGTACGTC.

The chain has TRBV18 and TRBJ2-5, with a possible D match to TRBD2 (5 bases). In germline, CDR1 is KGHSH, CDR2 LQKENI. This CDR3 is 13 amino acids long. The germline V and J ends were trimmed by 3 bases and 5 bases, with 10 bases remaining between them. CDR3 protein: CASSPGVGETQYF. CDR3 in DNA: TGTGCCAGCTCACCCGGGGTAGGGGAGACCCAGTACTTC.

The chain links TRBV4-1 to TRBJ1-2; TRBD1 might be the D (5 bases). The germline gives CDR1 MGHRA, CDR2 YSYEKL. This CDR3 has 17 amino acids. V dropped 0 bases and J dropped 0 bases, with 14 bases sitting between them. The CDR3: CASSQDSGGRANYGYTF. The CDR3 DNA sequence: TGCGCCAGCAGCCAAGATTCGGGGGGGAGAGCTAACTATGGCTACACCTTC.

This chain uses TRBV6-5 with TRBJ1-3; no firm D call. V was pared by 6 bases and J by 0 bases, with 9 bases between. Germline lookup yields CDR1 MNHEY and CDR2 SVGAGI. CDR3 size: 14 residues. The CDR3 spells CASRWGGSGNTIYF. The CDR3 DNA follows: TGTGCCAGCAGATGGGGAGGCTCTGGAAACACCATATATTTT.

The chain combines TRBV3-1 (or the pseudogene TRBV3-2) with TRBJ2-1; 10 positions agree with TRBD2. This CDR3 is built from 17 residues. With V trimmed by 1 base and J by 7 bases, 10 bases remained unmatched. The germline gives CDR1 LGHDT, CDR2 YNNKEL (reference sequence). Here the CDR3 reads CASSQGLLAGLQNEQFF. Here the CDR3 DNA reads TGTGCCAGCAGCCAAGGTTTACTAGCGGGATTGCAGAATGAGCAGTTCTTC.

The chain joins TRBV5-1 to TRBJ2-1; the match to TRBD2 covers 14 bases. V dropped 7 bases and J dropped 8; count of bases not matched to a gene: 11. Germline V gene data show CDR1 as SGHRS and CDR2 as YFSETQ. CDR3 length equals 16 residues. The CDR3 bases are TGCGCCAGCGCTCTGACTAGCGGGGGGGCTAAAGATGAGCAGTTCTTC. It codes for CASALTSGGAKDEQFF.

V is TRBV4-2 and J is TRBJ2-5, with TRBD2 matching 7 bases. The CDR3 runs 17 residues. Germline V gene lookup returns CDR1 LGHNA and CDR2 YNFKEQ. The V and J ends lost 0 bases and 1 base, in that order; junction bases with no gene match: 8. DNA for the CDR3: TGTGCCAGCAGCCAAGAGGGTTCTAAGCGGGGCCAAGAGACCCAGTACTTC. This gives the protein CASSQEGSKRGQETQYF.

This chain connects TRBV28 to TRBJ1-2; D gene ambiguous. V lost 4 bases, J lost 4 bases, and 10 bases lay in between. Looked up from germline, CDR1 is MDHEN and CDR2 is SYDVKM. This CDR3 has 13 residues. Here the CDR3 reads CASSSGLGYGYTF. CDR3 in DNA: TGTGCCAGCAGTTCCGGGTTAGGCTATGGCTACACCTTC.

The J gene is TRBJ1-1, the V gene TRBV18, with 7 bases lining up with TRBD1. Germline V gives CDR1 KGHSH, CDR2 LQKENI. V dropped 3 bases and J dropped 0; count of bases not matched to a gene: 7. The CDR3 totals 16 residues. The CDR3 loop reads CASSPRDRYMNTEAFF. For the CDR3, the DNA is TGTGCCAGCTCACCTCGGGACAGATACATGAACACTGAAGCTTTCTTT.

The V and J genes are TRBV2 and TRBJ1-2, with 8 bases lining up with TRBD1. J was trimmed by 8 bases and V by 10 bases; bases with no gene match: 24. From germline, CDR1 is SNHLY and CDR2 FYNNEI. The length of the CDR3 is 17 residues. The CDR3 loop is CATKLREWNDRGQGYTF. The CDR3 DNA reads TGTGCCACGAAGTTGAGAGAGTGGAACGACAGGGGTCAGGGCTACACCTTC.

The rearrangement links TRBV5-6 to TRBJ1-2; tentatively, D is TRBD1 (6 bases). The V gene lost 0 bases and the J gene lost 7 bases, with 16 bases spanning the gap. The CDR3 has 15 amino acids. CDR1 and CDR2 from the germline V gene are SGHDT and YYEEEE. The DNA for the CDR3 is TGTGCCAGCAGCTTGGGGGGGCGTAAAGCAGGTGGCTACACCTTC. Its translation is CASSLGGRKAGGYTF.